The clone carrying this T cell receptor beta chain has more than one count but fewer than ten. In TCRdb, the RT-PCR reads were re-called with MiXCR into one record per CDR3 protein. The sample carries over 150,000 distinct CDR3 sequences, around 30% recorded once. The CDR3 spans 15 residues. Per germline, CDR1 DFQATT and CDR2 SNEGSKA (reference sequence). V gave up 0 bases and J gave up 0 bases, with 10 bases separating them. The sample comes from a study of patients and donors after allogeneic stem cell transplantation. Sequenced material: blood, either unsorted or a sorted T cell fraction (not recorded which). The clonotype comes from a human donor who was either an allogeneic HSCT recipient or a stem cell or donor lymphocyte infusion donor (not recorded which). It is not recorded whose cells these are; they may come from a transplant donor. This sequence joins TRBV20-1 and TRBJ2-3; D possibly corresponds to TRBD1 (6 bases). The CDR3 DNA reads as TGCAGTGCTAGAGAATGGGGGCCTAGCACAGATACGCAGTATTTT. It is translated as CSAREWGPSTDTQYF.